This T cell receptor beta chain was documented in a study of cytomegalovirus exposure and HLA in healthy donors. Overall study findings and caveats: Confirmation in vitro established that a few CMV-associated chains were specific for CMV antigens.

This CDR3 has 13 amino acids. The ends were cut back, 9 bases at V and 2 bases at J, with 11 bases in the middle. Germline V gene lookup returns CDR1 MNHEY and CDR2 SVGAGI. The PCR used 60 Vbeta and 13 Jbeta primers. Produced via immunoSEQ multiplex PCR; TCRdb's table is partial and in-frame only. Here the sample spans roughly 150,000 clones, roughly three quarters being singletons. In the case of this clone: The antigen remains undetermined.

The chain links TRBV6-5 to TRBJ2-1; tentatively, D is TRBD2 (6 bases). The clonotype comes from a male donor in good health and CMV-seronegative. The sequencing input was PBMCs. The CDR3 DNA reads TGTGCCAGTACGGACTACCCCTACAATGAGCAGTTCTTC. Translated, it gives CASTDYPYNEQFF.